This TCR beta chain was sequenced during a study of cytomegalovirus exposure and HLA in healthy donors. The table came from immunoSEQ multiplex PCR; TCRdb's copy has only in-frame clones and leaves some out. The data hold 90,000 to 140,000 clones, with 86% observed a single time. The V segment lost 4 bases and the J segment 4 bases; nucleotides outside the gene matches: 9. The CDR3 extends over 16 amino acids. The germline gives CDR1 MNHNS, CDR2 SASEGT. The TCR originated in a woman aged 18-29 years in good health and CMV-seropositive. Sample: PBMCs. The gene calls are TRBV6-1 and TRBJ2-3; 9 nucleotides align to TRBD2. The CDR3 sequence is CASSAFAGGPADTQYF. The CDR3, as DNA: TGTGCCAGCAGTGCTTTTGCGGGGGGGCCCGCAGATACGCAGTATTTT.